The clone carrying this T cell receptor beta chain was seen a few times. Antigen: not known. These data are taken from a study of T-cell memory formation after mild COVID-19. Points from the study as a whole: The main location of contracting CD4+ clones was CM and EM, and that of contracting CD8+ clones was EMRA.

Using its own MiXCR run on the 5' RACE reads, TCRdb lists one record per CDR3 protein. This sample has approximately 450,000 distinct CDR3 sequences, with roughly 18% found just once. The CDR3 extends over 17 amino acids. V was pared by 0 bases and J by 1 base, with 15 bases between. The rearrangement joins TRBV12-3 or TRBV12-4 to TRBJ1-2; D uncertain. The TCR comes from an adult woman who had mild COVID-19 (a few samples of this study predate the infection). Cell type and time point are not known. The sequenced sample was PBMCs or a T cell subset sorted from them (not recorded which). The CDR3 DNA sequence: TGTGCCAGCAGTTTAGCGCGGATACCGCTTGATAACTATGGCTACACCTTC. Translated, it gives CASSLARIPLDNYGYTF.